Listed below are T cell receptor beta chains from one sample, sequenced in a study of blood T cell repertoires in COVID-19. Clones were read by immunoSEQ multiplex PCR, and TCRdb kept only the in-frame ones, dropping some. The table records 200,000 to 300,000 clones, 88% of them present only once. The material sequenced was peripheral blood. The receptors derive from a man in his 60s who had recovered from COVID-19. CDR3s leave out the opening cysteine and the closing phenylalanine or tryptophan.

CDR3	V	J
ASSEVGGAAAQY	TRBV2	TRBJ2-5
ASSIEGGGLAGQETQY	TRBV19	TRBJ2-5
ASSTGQGSADEQY	TRBV7-6	TRBJ2-7
ASSLVQGSNEKLF	TRBV7-9	TRBJ1-4
ASSIYANTGELF	TRBV5-6	TRBJ2-2
ASSVGTGAGELF	TRBV2	TRBJ2-2
ASSERQVITGELF	TRBV2	TRBJ2-2
SGSGNGNEKLF	TRBV29-1	TRBJ1-4
ASTGQLGSYGYT	TRBV2	TRBJ1-2
ASSPPGLAGAQETQY	TRBV18	TRBJ2-5
ASSLNRPNTGELF	TRBV7-6	TRBJ2-2
ASRRIGTSISETQY	TRBV2	TRBJ2-5
AISNLAGEQF	TRBV10-3	TRBJ2-1
ASSGDRASLH	TRBV2	TRBJ1-6
ATSDLRGDTQY	TRBV24-1	TRBJ2-3
ASSLKGHYEQY	TRBV27	TRBJ2-7
ASSRTGQPSPLH	TRBV5-4	TRBJ1-6
ASSLNRGLNEQF	TRBV5-1	TRBJ2-1